The 14 T cell receptor beta chains in this list originate from one sample, sequenced in a study of OX40 agonist ivuxolimab in advanced cancers. The protocol was immunoSEQ multiplex PCR, while the TCRdb copy is restricted to in-frame clones and leaves out a portion. The sample lists tens of thousands of clones, about 78% seen once, with roughly a fifth in the top ten. The starting material was CD4+ or CD8+ T cells sorted from blood, obtained in a trial of the OX40 agonist ivuxolimab. The receptors were sampled from an adult with an advanced solid tumor such as melanoma, head and neck, liver or kidney cancer.

The chain employs TRBV28 and TRBJ2-7, with TRBD1 matching over 7 bases. This CDR3 is 13 amino acids long. The V gene end was trimmed by 2 bases and the J gene end by 6 bases; junction bases not matched to a gene: 4. Germline V gives CDR1 MDHEN, CDR2 SYDVKM. This CDR3 reads CASSLNPGGEQYF. The CDR3 DNA reads as TGTGCCAGCAGTTTAAACCCAGGGGGCGAGCAGTACTTC.

V gene TRBV27 combines with J gene TRBJ2-3; D is unresolved. Germline CDR1 is MNHEY and CDR2 is SMNVEV (reference sequence). This CDR3 has 12 residues. Trimming took 0 bases from V and 9 from J, leaving 7 bases between them. The CDR3 nucleotides are TGTGCCAGCAGTTTATCCTTGGGGACGCAGTATTTT. This translates into CASSLSLGTQYF.

The chain has TRBV15 and TRBJ2-7; TRBD1 matches at 7 bases. The germline gives CDR1 LNHNV, CDR2 YYDKDF (reference sequence). V was clipped by 1 base and J by 4 bases; unmatched bases: 10. CDR3 length: 16 amino acids. The CDR3 region is CATSRGMKTGLYEQYF. In DNA, the CDR3 is TGTGCCACCAGCAGAGGGATGAAGACAGGGCTTTACGAGCAGTACTTC.

In this sample, this clone turned up once. The chain links TRBV19 to TRBJ2-4; D gene ambiguous. CDR1 is LNHDA, CDR2 SQIVND, per germline (reference sequence). The CDR3 spans 11 residues. Trimming stripped 4 bases from V and 2 bases from J, with 0 bases between. The CDR3 here is CASSTKNIQYF. CDR3 DNA sequence: TGTGCCAGTAGTACCAAAAACATTCAGTACTTC.

With respect to this clone: The sample holds other DNA sequences that translate to the same CDR3. V is TRBV7-9 and J is TRBJ2-3; D is ambiguous. The germline V gene encodes CDR1 SEHNR and CDR2 FQNEAQ (reference sequence). Trimming removed 0 bases at V and 2 bases at J, with 3 bases between. The CDR3 consists of 13 residues. The CDR3 spells CASSLANTDTQYF. CDR3 DNA: TGTGCCAGCAGCTTAGCAAACACAGATACGCAGTATTTT. The full variable domain, in which reference TRBV7-9 and TRBJ2-3 provide the parts outside the CDR3, is DTGVSQNPRHKITKRGQNVTFRCDPISEHNRLYWYRQTLGQGPEFLTYFQNEAQLEKSRLLSDRFSAERPKGSFSTLEIQRTEQGDSAMYLCASSLANTDTQYFGPGTRLTVL.

This clone appeared a few times. This chain uses TRBV7-6 with TRBJ2-1, with 7 bases identical to TRBD2. This CDR3 contains 15 residues. CDR1 and CDR2 from the germline V gene are SGHVS and FNYEAQ. Trimming cost V 1 base and J 3 bases; bases outside gene matches: 3. CDR3 protein: CASSLGLAGYNEQFF. The CDR3 nucleotides are TGTGCCAGCAGCTTAGGGTTAGCGGGCTACAATGAGCAGTTCTTC.

The V and J genes are TRBV7-2 and TRBJ2-7; D is ambiguous. From germline, CDR1 is SGHTA and CDR2 FQGNSA. This CDR3 has 14 amino acids. V lost 1 base to trimming and J lost 12 bases, with 19 bases between them. For the CDR3, the DNA is TGTGCCAGCAGCTTAGAAATTTTCGGCTCTCTAAGGTACTTC. It codes for CASSLEIFGSLRYF.

The chain carries TRBV10-3 and TRBJ2-5; TRBD2 is a possible D gene (5 bases). The DNA end is a closer match to TRBJ2-7, so the J assignment may be wrong. Germline CDR1 ENHRY, CDR2 SYGVKD. This CDR3 has 15 amino acids. CDR3 coding DNA: TGTGCCATCAGTGAGAATGACGGAGGCGCCTACGAGCAGTACTTC. It translates to CAISENDGGAYEQYF.

The chain is built from TRBV9 and TRBJ2-5; 9 bases line up with TRBD1. J gave up 4 bases and V 3 bases, and 7 bases lay outside the gene matches. The CDR3 has 15 amino acids. Germline CDR1 reads SGDLS; CDR2 reads YYNGEE. In DNA form, the CDR3 reads TGTGCCAGCAGCGCCGGACAGGGGAGGGGAGAGACCCAGTACTTC. Residues: CASSAGQGRGETQYF.

The chain combines TRBV2 with TRBJ2-7, with TRBD1 matching 9 bases. With V trimmed by 6 bases and J by 2 bases, 8 bases remained unmatched. There are 15 residues in the CDR3. The germline V gene has CDR1 SNHLY and CDR2 FYNNEI. DNA for the CDR3: TGTGCCAGCAGGGATGGGGGGACAGGGCCCTACGAGCAGTACTTC. It specifies CASRDGGTGPYEQYF. Based on the CDR3 plus reference TRBV2 and TRBJ2-7, the full variable domain is EPEVTQTPSHQVTQMGQEVILRCVPISNHLYFYWYRQILGQKVEFLVSFYNNEISEKSEIFDDQFSVERPDGSNFTLKIRSTKLEDSAMYFCASRDGGTGPYEQYFGPGTRLTVT.

The rearrangement links TRBV4-2 to TRBJ2-7; D is ambiguous. The germline V and J ends were trimmed by 0 bases and 1 base, with 10 bases remaining between them. The CDR3 extends over 15 amino acids. Germline V CDR1 and CDR2: LGHNA, YNFKEQ. The CDR3 protein is CASSQEATESYEQYF. For the CDR3, the DNA is TGTGCCAGCAGCCAAGAGGCGACGGAGTCCTACGAGCAGTACTTC.

The chain couples TRBV13 to TRBJ2-5; TRBD2 aligns across 10 bases. Per the germline V gene, CDR1 is PRHDT and CDR2 is FYEKMQ (reference sequence). The junction had 12 bases not matched to a gene; V was cut back by 5 bases and J by 9 bases. There are 15 residues in the CDR3. The chain's CDR3 is CASSTRTSGEGAQYF. CDR3 DNA: TGTGCCAGCAGCACCCGGACTAGCGGTGAAGGGGCCCAGTACTTC.

This clone was observed a few times. The rearrangement uses TRBV7-9 and TRBJ2-7, with 8 bases matching TRBD2. This CDR3 is 14 amino acids long. Germline CDR1 SEHNR, CDR2 FQNEAQ (reference sequence). V lost 5 bases, J lost 0 bases, and 3 bases stayed unmatched. The CDR3 DNA reads as TGTGCCAGCAGCCAGAGCGGGAGCTCCTACGAGCAGTACTTC. Amino acids: CASSQSGSSYEQYF.

This clone came up a few times. The chain combines TRBV10-2 with TRBJ2-2; TRBD1 matches 7 bases. This CDR3 spans 16 amino acids. Germline loops: CDR1 WSHSY, CDR2 SAAADI. V was clipped by 6 bases and J by 2 bases; unmatched bases: 9. CDR3 protein: CASRDTGTANTGELFF. The CDR3, as DNA: TGCGCCAGCAGGGACACCGGGACAGCAAACACCGGGGAGCTGTTTTTT.